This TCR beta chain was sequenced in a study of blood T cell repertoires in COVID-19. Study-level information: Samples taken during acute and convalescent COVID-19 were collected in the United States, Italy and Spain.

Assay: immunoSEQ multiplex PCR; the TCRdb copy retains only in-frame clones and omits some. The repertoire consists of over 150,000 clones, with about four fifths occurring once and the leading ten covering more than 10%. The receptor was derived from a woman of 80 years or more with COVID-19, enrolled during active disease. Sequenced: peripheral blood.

The CDR3 DNA reads as TGTGCCAGCAGCCGGCAACAGGCAACTAATGAAAAACTGTTTTTT. Its protein product is CASSRQQATNEKLFF. The rearrangement links TRBV4-2 to TRBJ1-4; tentative D call: TRBD1 (5 bases). The V end lost 4 bases, the J end lost 0 bases, and 9 bases lay between the germline ends. The CDR3 is made up of 15 amino acids. CDR1 is LGHNA, CDR2 YNFKEQ, per germline.